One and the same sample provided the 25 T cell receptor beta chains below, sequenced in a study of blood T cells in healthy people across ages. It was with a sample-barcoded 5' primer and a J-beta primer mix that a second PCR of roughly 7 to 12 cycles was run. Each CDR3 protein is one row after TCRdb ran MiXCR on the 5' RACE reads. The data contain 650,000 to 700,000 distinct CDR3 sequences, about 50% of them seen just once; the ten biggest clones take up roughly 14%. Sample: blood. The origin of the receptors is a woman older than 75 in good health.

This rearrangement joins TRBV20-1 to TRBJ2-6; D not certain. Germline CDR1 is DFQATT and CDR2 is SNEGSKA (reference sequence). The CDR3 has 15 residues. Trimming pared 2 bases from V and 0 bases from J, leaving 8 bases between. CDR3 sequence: CSARPAHSGANVLTF. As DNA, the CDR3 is TGCAGTGCTAGACCTGCACACTCTGGGGCCAACGTCCTGACTTTC.

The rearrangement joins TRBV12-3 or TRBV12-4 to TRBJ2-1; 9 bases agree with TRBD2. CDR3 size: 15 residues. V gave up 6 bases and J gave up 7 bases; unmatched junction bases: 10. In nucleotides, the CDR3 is TGTGCCAGCAGCTTACGGGCTAGCGGGGATAATGAGCAGTTCTTC. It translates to CASSLRASGDNEQFF.

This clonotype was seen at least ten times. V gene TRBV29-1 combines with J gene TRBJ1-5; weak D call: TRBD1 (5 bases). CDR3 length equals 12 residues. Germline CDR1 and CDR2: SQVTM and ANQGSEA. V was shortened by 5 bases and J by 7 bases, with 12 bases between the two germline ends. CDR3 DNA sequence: TGCAGCGTTAAGGGGTCTGGACAGCCCCAGCATTTT. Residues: CSVKGSGQPQHF.

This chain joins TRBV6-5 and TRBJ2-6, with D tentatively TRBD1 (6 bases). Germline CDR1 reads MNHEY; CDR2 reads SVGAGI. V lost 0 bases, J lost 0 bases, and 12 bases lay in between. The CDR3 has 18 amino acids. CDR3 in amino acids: CASSYSGQLSSGANVLTF. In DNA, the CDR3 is TGTGCCAGCAGTTACTCCGGACAGCTAAGCTCTGGGGCCAACGTCCTGACTTTC.

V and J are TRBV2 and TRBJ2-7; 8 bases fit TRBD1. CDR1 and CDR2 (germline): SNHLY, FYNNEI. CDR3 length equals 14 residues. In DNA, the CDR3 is TGTTCTATAACTAACCGAGACAGGGGCTACGAGCAGTACTTC. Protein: CSITNRDRGYEQYF.

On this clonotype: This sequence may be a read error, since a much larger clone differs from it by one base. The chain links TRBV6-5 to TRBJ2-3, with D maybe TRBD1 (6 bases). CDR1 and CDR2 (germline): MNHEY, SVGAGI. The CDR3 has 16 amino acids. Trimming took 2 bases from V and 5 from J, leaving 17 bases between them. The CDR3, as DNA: TGTGCCAGCAGTTACGCCAGGGGCAGGGCCATAGATACGCAGTATTTT. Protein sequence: CASSYARGRAIDTQYF.

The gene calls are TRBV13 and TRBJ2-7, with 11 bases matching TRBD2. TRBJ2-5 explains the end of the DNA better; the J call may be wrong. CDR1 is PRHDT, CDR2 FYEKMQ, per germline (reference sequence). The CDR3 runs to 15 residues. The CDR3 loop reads CASSLTSGSRKTQYF. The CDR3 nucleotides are TGTGCCAGCAGCTTAACTAGCGGGAGTAGGAAGACCCAGTACTTC.

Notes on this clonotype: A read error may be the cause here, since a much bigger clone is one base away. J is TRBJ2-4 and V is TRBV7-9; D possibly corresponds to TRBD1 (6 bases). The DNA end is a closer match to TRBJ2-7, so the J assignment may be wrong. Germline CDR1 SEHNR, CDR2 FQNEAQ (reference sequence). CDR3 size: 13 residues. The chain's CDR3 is CASSQGHSCEQYF. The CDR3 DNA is TGTGCCAGCAGCCAGGGACATTCCTGCGAGCAGTACTTC.

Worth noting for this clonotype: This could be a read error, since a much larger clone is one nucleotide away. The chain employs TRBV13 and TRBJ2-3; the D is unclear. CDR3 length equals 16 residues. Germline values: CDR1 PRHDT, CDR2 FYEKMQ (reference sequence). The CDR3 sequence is CASSALGHTSIDTQYF. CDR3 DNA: TGTGCCAGCAGCGCCCTAGGGCATACGAGCATAGATACGCAGTATTTT.

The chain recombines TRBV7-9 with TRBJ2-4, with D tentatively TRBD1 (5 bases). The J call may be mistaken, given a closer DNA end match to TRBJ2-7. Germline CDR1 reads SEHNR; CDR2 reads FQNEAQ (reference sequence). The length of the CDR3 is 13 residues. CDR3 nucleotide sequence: TGTGCCAGCAGTCCCAAGGGGCCCTACGAGCAGTACTTC. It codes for CASSPKGPYEQYF.

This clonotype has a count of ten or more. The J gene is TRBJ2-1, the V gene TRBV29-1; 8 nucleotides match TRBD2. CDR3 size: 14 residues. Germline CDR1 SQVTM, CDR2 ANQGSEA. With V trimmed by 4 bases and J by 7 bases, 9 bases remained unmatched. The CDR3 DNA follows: TGCAGCGTTGGTCCCAGCGGGAGACAAAATGAGCAGTTCTTC. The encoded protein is CSVGPSGRQNEQFF.

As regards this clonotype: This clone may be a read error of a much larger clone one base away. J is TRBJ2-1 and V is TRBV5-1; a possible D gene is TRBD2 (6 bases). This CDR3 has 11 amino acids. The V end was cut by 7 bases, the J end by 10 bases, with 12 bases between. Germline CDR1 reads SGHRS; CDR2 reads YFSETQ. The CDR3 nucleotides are TGCGCCAGCGGGACTTACTACGAGCAGTTCTTC. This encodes CASGTYYEQFF.

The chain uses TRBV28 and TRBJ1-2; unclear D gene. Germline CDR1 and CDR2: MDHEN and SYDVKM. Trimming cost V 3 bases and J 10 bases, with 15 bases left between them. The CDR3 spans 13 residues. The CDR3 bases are TGTGCCAGCAGTTTGTCCAACAGTAGGGCCTACACCTTC. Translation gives CASSLSNSRAYTF.

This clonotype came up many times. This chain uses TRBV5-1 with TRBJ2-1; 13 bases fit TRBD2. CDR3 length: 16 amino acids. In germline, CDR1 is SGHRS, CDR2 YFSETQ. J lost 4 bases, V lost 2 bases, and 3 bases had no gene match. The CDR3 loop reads CASSFGTSGMYNEQFF. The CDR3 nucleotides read TGCGCCAGCAGCTTTGGGACTAGCGGGATGTACAATGAGCAGTTCTTC.

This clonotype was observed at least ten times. DNA of the CDR3: TGTGCCAGCAGCGTAGATGACAGCAATGAGCAGTTCTTC. This gives the protein CASSVDDSNEQFF. This chain links TRBV9 with TRBJ2-1, with a weak D call TRBD1 (5 bases). The germline V gene has CDR1 SGDLS and CDR2 YYNGEE. Trimming stripped 0 bases from V and 6 bases from J, with 7 bases between. The CDR3 is 13 amino acids.

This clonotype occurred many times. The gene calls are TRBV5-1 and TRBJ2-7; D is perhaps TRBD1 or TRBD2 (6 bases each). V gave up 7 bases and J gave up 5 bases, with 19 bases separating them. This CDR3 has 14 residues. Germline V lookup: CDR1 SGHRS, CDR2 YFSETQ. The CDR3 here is CASGRRGLVDEQYF. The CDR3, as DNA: TGCGCCAGCGGACGTCGGGGGCTGGTCGACGAGCAGTACTTC. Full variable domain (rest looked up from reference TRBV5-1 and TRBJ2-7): KAGVTQTPRYLIKTRGQQVTLSCSPISGHRSVSWYQQTPGQGLQFLFEYFSETQRNKGNFPGRFSGRQFSNSRSEMNVSTLELGDSALYLCASGRRGLVDEQYFGPGTRLTVT.

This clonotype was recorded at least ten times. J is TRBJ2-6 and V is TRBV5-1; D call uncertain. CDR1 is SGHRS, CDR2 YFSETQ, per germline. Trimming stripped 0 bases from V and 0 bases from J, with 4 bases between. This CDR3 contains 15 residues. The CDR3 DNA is TGCGCCAGCAGCTTGGAGGTCTCTGGGGCCAACGTCCTGACTTTC. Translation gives CASSLEVSGANVLTF.

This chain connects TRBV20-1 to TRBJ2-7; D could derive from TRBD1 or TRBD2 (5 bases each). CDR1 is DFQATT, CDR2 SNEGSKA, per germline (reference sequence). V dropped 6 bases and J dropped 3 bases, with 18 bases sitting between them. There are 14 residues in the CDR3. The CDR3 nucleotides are TGCAGTGCCCCTGGTCGGGGCAGGATCTACGAGCAGTACTTC. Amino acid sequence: CSAPGRGRIYEQYF.

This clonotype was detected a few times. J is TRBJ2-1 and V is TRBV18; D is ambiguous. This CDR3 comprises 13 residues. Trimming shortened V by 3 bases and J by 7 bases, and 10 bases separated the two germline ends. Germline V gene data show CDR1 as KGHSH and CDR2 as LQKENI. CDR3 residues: CASSPEVVNEQFF. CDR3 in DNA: TGTGCCAGCTCACCTGAGGTTGTAAATGAGCAGTTCTTC.

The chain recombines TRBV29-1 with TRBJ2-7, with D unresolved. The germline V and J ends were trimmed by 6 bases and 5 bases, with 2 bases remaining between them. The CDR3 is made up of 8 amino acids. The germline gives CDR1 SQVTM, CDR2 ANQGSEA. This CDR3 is CSVDEQYF. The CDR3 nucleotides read TGCAGCGTAGACGAGCAGTACTTC.

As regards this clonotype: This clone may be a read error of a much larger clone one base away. The CDR3 nucleotides are TGTGCCAGCAGTTCGGGACAGCCCTCCGACAATGAGCAGTTCTTC. The encoded protein is CASSSGQPSDNEQFF. This sequence joins TRBV6-5 and TRBJ2-1; 7 nucleotides agree with TRBD1. This CDR3 has 15 residues. CDR1 and CDR2 from the germline V gene are MNHEY and SVGAGI.

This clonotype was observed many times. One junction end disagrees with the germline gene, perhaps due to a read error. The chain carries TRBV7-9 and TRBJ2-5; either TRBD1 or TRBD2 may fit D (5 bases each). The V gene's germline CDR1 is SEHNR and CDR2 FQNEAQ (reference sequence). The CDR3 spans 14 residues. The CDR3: CASSFGTVQETQYF. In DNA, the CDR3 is TGCGCCAGCAGCTTTGGGACCGTTCAAGAGACCCAGTACTTC.

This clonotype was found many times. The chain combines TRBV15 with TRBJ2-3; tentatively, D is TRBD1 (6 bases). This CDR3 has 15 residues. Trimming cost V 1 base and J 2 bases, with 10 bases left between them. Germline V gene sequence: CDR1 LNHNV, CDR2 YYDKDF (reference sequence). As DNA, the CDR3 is TGTGCCACCAGCAGAGGAAACAGGGCCACAGATACGCAGTATTTT. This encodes CATSRGNRATDTQYF.

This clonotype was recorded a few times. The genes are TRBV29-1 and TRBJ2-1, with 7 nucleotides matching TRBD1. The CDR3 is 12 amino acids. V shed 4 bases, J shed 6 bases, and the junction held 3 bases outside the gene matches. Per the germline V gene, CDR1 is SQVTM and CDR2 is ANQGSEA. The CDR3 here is CSVVPGGNEQFF. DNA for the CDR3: TGCAGCGTTGTGCCAGGGGGCAATGAGCAGTTCTTC.

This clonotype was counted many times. CDR3 residues: CASSLGLLAGGTDTQYF. CDR3 nucleotide sequence: TGCGCCAGCAGCTTGGGCCTACTAGCGGGGGGCACAGATACGCAGTATTTT. The chain links TRBV5-1 to TRBJ2-3; 11 positions agree with TRBD2. Germline-derived CDR1 and CDR2 are SGHRS and YFSETQ. The ends lost 0 bases at V and 1 base at J; junction bases unmatched: 4. There are 17 residues in the CDR3.